This T cell receptor (beta chain) was sequenced during a study of blood T cell repertoires in COVID-19. Study background: Acute and convalescent COVID-19 samples came from the United States, Italy and Spain. T cells, B-cell-depleted T cells, or PBMCs supplied cDNA or gDNA.

Patients at the Seattle site were enrolled during active infection and followed longitudinally. Per the germline V gene, CDR1 is WSHSY and CDR2 is SAAADI. CDR3 size: 12 residues. Trimming took 8 bases from V and 6 from J, leaving 12 bases between them. In the source study's methods: Amplification of reference gene primers was used by the study to estimate nucleated cell counts. The protocol was immunoSEQ multiplex PCR, while the TCRdb copy is restricted to in-frame clones and leaves out a portion. The V and J calls and clone size were taken over from that table, and D and trimming were inferred from the DNA. The table shows over 100,000 clones, with about nine tenths occurring only once.

The sequencing input was peripheral blood. The rearrangement uses TRBV10-2 and TRBJ2-3, with D tentatively TRBD2 (5 bases). This sequence originates from a woman between 50 and 59 years old with COVID-19, enrolled during active disease. The CDR3 DNA follows: TGCGCCAGCTCGAGGGAAGGGGATACGCAGTATTTT. Translation gives CASSREGDTQYF.